These 6 T cell receptor beta chains came from one sample sequenced in a study of T cell responses to AZD1222 COVID-19 vaccine. Assay used: immunoSEQ multiplex PCR; TCRdb lists only in-frame clones, some missing. The data contain some 100,000 clones, roughly 84% of them seen just once; the ten biggest clones take up 17%. The input for sequencing was peripheral blood, taken 28 days after the second AZD1222 dose. Receptors originate from an adult who received the AZD1222 COVID-19 vaccine.

J is TRBJ2-3 and V is TRBV19; TRBD2 aligns across 8 bases. The CDR3 covers 16 residues. With V trimmed by 4 bases and J by 0 bases, 6 bases remained unmatched. Germline V lookup: CDR1 LNHDA, CDR2 SQIVND (reference sequence). Here the CDR3 reads CASSTYGRGSTDTQYF. The CDR3 DNA follows: TGTGCCAGTAGTACCTACGGGAGGGGTAGCACAGATACGCAGTATTTT.

The chain has TRBV6-5 and TRBJ1-1; D uncertain. The CDR3 has 13 residues. CDR1 is MNHEY, CDR2 SVGAGI, per germline. Trimming shortened V by 5 bases and J by 6 bases, and 13 bases separated the two germline ends. The chain's CDR3 is CASSTPWEPEAFF. CDR3 DNA: TGTGCCAGCAGTACCCCGTGGGAGCCTGAAGCTTTCTTT.

This clone appeared many times. The gene calls are TRBV5-1 and TRBJ2-5; 7 bases are shared with TRBD1. There are 13 residues in the CDR3. V lost 3 bases, J lost 5 bases, and 4 bases stayed unmatched. Germline CDR1 SGHRS, CDR2 YFSETQ. CDR3 loop: CASSSSDRETQYF. The CDR3 region has the DNA TGCGCCAGCAGCTCTTCGGACAGGGAGACCCAGTACTTC.

The chain combines TRBV6-5 with TRBJ2-1; D possibly matches TRBD1 or TRBD2 (7 bases each). V was pared by 3 bases and J by 6 bases, with 15 bases between. The CDR3 contains 15 residues. Germline CDR1 reads MNHEY; CDR2 reads SVGAGI. The CDR3 region is CASSYAGGRANEQFF. In DNA, the CDR3 is TGTGCCAGCAGTTATGCAGGGGGGAGGGCCAATGAGCAGTTCTTC.

The rearrangement uses TRBV5-6 and TRBJ1-2; 8 nucleotides agree with TRBD1. There are 15 residues in the CDR3. The germline gives CDR1 SGHDT, CDR2 YYEEEE. The ends lost 4 bases at V and 2 bases at J; junction bases unmatched: 7. The CDR3 protein is CASSPWDRPNYGYTF. CDR3 sequence (DNA): TGTGCCAGCAGCCCTTGGGACAGGCCAAACTATGGCTACACCTTC.

The rearrangement links TRBV3-1 (or the pseudogene TRBV3-2) to TRBJ1-2; D call uncertain. CDR3 length: 12 amino acids. Germline V gene lookup returns CDR1 LGHDT and CDR2 YNNKEL (reference sequence). V lost 1 base and J lost 8, with 8 bases in between. The CDR3 sequence is CASSQVPAGYTF. DNA of the CDR3: TGTGCCAGCAGCCAAGTACCGGCCGGCTACACCTTC.